This T cell receptor (beta chain) is drawn from a study of T cell responses to AZD1222 COVID-19 vaccine (dated by TCRdb to the early 2020s). Study-wide context: AZD1222 recipients with second doses at about 4 weeks or about 12 weeks were pooled, because spike-specific TCR depth and breadth did not differ between schedules. Trial participants were enrolled by age into subgroups of 18-55, 56-69 and 70-plus years, and roughly 150, 30 and 60 TCR-sequenced participants, respectively, were included in these subgroups. A total of about 230 trial participants underwent TCR sequencing, of whom 200 to 220 received two doses of AZD1222 and some 25 received two doses of the MenACWY control vaccine.

The study at large found these results: CD4 TCRs associated with the vaccine covered the entire spike protein, and the dominant responses were in regions 160-218 and 743-854. Only 5 to 7 AZD1222 recipients were SARS-CoV-2 seropositive at baseline, limiting conclusions about previously exposed vaccinees. Nearly half of unique spike-specific TCRs reportedly recognized epitopes outside regions mutated in the B.1.351 and B.1.1.7 variants. In the small 56-69-year group, the increase in depth fell short of significance, most likely because of low power. No day 14 peak-response samples were available, so repertoires were characterized only after the peak T cell response. Participants were mostly white British, with more females than males. The authors suggested clonal diversity may have been underestimated. After two AZD1222 doses, both the breadth and the depth of spike-specific TCRs were significantly higher than at day 0 and than in MenACWY recipients.

Reading the label with the study, this specimen's time point is: baseline before first vaccination. Samples from vaccinated people were obtained from the UK trials COV001 and COV002, which included a single-blind randomized controlled phase 2/3 trial of AZD1222 (ChAdOx1 nCoV-19) in healthy adults. For TCRbeta chain sequencing, PBMC samples from trial participants were taken at day 0 and at day 28 after the second dose. Regarding this clone: The antigen it recognizes is unknown. No much larger clone is present one base from it, and per-base qualities are unavailable.

The CDR3 regions of human TCRbeta chains were analyzed by immunosequencing. Turning to the authors' computational methods: Repertoire TCRs were matched against a reference library of SARS-CoV-2-specific TCRs generated with the MIRA antigen-specificity platform. Breadth was defined as the fraction of unique TCRs that were SARS-CoV-2-associated. Depth was defined as the fraction of total T cells that were SARS-CoV-2-associated. Using the MIRA data, each spike-specific TCR was assigned both to the spike region to which the TCR was reactive and to a CD4 or CD8 class. Log10-transformed breadth and depth values were compared by one-way ANOVA with Sidak's multiple comparisons tests. This is the immuneACCESS table as TCRdb keeps it, with only in-frame sequences that have V and J called. A part of the clones is gone; compared with another copy, unresolved V genes explain less than half, and the rest is unexplained. D and trimming come from the DNA, and the V and J calls and clone size come from that table. In this sample the table shows 130,000 or so clones, approximately 90% of which occur a single time. Of the sample, 6.9% falls within the top ten clones.

The TCR comes from an adult in good health. The sequences come from peripheral blood, collected on day 0 of AZD1222 vaccination.

The bases are TGTGCCAGCAGCCAAGGCACAGATACGCAGTATTTT. This sequence encodes CASSQGTDTQYF. This chain is built from TRBV3-1 (or the pseudogene TRBV3-2) and TRBJ2-3, with the D gene call left open. Between the V and J ends, shortened by 1 base and 1 base respectively, the junction contains 0 bases. The CDR3, cysteine through phenylalanine, is 12 amino acids long. Left in the record is the CDR3 DNA by itself, 36 bases read in frame from the first base. The germline V gene encodes CDR1 LGHDT and CDR2 YNNKEL (reference sequence).